Sequencing of this T cell receptor beta chain was carried out in a study of T-cell reconstitution after alpha-beta-depleted transplantation in children. This clonotype was counted ten times or more. V gave up 6 bases and J gave up 0 bases, with 12 bases separating them. The CDR3 totals 14 residues. Per the germline V gene, CDR1 is SQVTM and CDR2 is ANQGSEA. Unique molecular identifiers were used in preparing the TCRbeta library. TCRdb analysed the PCR reads with MiXCR anew, one entry per CDR3 protein. The sample holds approximately 70,000 distinct CDR3 sequences, approximately 5% seen once. This sequence was found in a boy under two years old who had a stem cell transplant for acute myeloid leukemia, so the T cells may come from the graft donor. The V gene is TRBV29-1, the J gene TRBJ2-1; D gene ambiguous. The sequenced sample was PBMCs, mostly from graft donor cells, obtained 180 days after TCRalphabeta/CD19-depleted stem cell transplant. The CDR3: CSVRYASSYNEQFF. CDR3 bases: TGCAGCGTCCGATACGCGAGCTCCTACAATGAGCAGTTCTTC.